The rows below give T cell receptor beta chains drawn from one sample of a study of blood T cell repertoires in COVID-19. Here immunoSEQ multiplex PCR was the method, and the copy in TCRdb shows in-frame clones only, minus some. The table records over 200,000 clones, around 85% of them present only once. Sequences were obtained from PBMCs or T cells enriched from blood (not recorded which). These receptors came from a woman in her 50s in a cohort exposed to, infected with or recovered from COVID-19 (not recorded which). Each CDR3 is given with its conserved first and last residue. The D gene is left open where the match is weak. Size values are once, few and many counts, or a class for expanded clones, and some rows have none.

J gene: TRBJ1-6; D gene: NA; V gene: TRBV5-1; clone size: NA; CDR3 length: 14; CDR3 protein: CASSLRGEDSPLHF; CDR3 DNA: TGCGCCAGCAGCTTAAGAGGGGAGGATTCACCCCTCCACTTT
J gene: TRBJ1-5; D gene: TRBD1; V gene: TRBV6-5; clone size: NA; CDR3 length: 15; CDR3 protein: CASLGTGGFLVPQHF; CDR3 DNA: TGTGCCAGCCTCGGGACAGGTGGTTTTTTGGTGCCCCAGCATTTT
J gene: TRBJ1-1; D gene: NA; V gene: TRBV5-1; clone size: once; CDR3 length: 15; CDR3 protein: CASSLLAGRDTEAFF; CDR3 DNA: TGCGCCAGCAGCTTGTTAGCAGGGAGGGACACTGAAGCTTTCTTT
J gene: TRBJ2-1; D gene: TRBD2; V gene: TRBV11-1; clone size: NA; CDR3 length: 14; CDR3 protein: CASSLGTRINEQFF; CDR3 DNA: TGTGCCAGCAGCTTGGGGACTAGAATAAATGAGCAGTTCTTC
J gene: TRBJ2-5; D gene: TRBD2; V gene: TRBV7-3; clone size: NA; CDR3 length: 18; CDR3 protein: CASSLGPRTSGGFETQYF; CDR3 DNA: TGTGCCAGCAGCTTAGGGCCCCGGACTAGCGGGGGGTTCGAGACCCAGTACTTC
J gene: TRBJ2-5; D gene: NA; V gene: TRBV5-5; clone size: few; CDR3 length: 14; CDR3 protein: CASRAVGGGETQYF; CDR3 DNA: TGTGCCAGCAGGGCCGTCGGGGGTGGGGAGACCCAGTACTTC
J gene: TRBJ1-4; D gene: TRBD1; V gene: TRBV5-4; clone size: NA; CDR3 length: 13; CDR3 protein: CASSPDREEKLFF; CDR3 DNA: TGTGCCAGCAGCCCGGACAGGGAAGAAAAACTGTTTTTT
J gene: TRBJ2-5; D gene: NA; V gene: TRBV7-9; clone size: NA; CDR3 length: 17; CDR3 protein: CASSFPTGGGGQETQYF; CDR3 DNA: TGTGCCAGCAGCTTCCCAACAGGAGGGGGCGGACAAGAGACCCAGTACTTC
J gene: TRBJ1-1; D gene: NA; V gene: TRBV14; clone size: NA; CDR3 length: 14; CDR3 protein: CASSQVVGVSEAFF; CDR3 DNA: TGTGCCAGCAGCCAAGTAGTAGGGGTCTCTGAAGCTTTCTTT
J gene: TRBJ1-2; D gene: TRBD1; V gene: TRBV3-1/TRBV3-2; clone size: NA; CDR3 length: 16; CDR3 protein: CASSHFSWETGDGYTF; CDR3 DNA: TGTGCCAGCAGCCACTTTTCCTGGGAGACAGGGGATGGCTACACCTTC
J gene: TRBJ1-2; D gene: NA; V gene: TRBV4-2; clone size: NA; CDR3 length: 15; CDR3 protein: CASSQALGEGYGYTF; CDR3 DNA: TGTGCCAGCAGCCAAGCTCTCGGGGAAGGCTATGGCTACACCTTC
J gene: TRBJ1-6; D gene: NA; V gene: TRBV7-2; clone size: NA; CDR3 length: 16; CDR3 protein: CASSRERTGYNSPLHF; CDR3 DNA: TGTGCCAGCAGCCGCGAGAGGACGGGATATAATTCACCCCTCCACTTT
J gene: TRBJ1-2; D gene: NA; V gene: TRBV28; clone size: few; CDR3 length: 12; CDR3 protein: CASSLPARGYTF; CDR3 DNA: TGTGCCAGCAGTCTTCCCGCTAGGGGCTACACCTTC
J gene: TRBJ1-2; D gene: NA; V gene: TRBV2; clone size: NA; CDR3 length: 15; CDR3 protein: CASSELRQTAYGYTF; CDR3 DNA: TGTGCCAGCAGTGAACTAAGACAGACCGCCTATGGCTACACCTTC
J gene: TRBJ2-3; D gene: TRBD2; V gene: TRBV5-1; clone size: NA; CDR3 length: 14; CDR3 protein: CASSSGGDTDTQYF; CDR3 DNA: TGCGCCAGCAGCTCCGGGGGGGACACAGATACGCAGTATTTT
J gene: TRBJ2-7; D gene: NA; V gene: TRBV4-3; clone size: NA; CDR3 length: 16; CDR3 protein: CASSQGLNRLAYEQYF; CDR3 DNA: TGCGCCAGCAGCCAAGGATTGAACAGGCTGGCCTACGAGCAGTACTTC
J gene: TRBJ2-1; D gene: NA; V gene: TRBV2; clone size: NA; CDR3 length: 13; CDR3 protein: CASSATAYNEQFF; CDR3 DNA: TGTGCCAGCAGTGCTACAGCTTACAATGAGCAGTTCTTC
J gene: TRBJ1-4; D gene: TRBD1; V gene: TRBV10-1; clone size: few; CDR3 length: 16; CDR3 protein: CASSKGTGVHGEKLFF; CDR3 DNA: TGCGCCAGCAGTAAGGGGACAGGGGTCCATGGTGAAAAACTGTTTTTT
J gene: TRBJ1-5; D gene: TRBD1; V gene: TRBV19; clone size: once; CDR3 length: 17; CDR3 protein: CASGDRSQIYSNQPQHF; CDR3 DNA: TGTGCCAGTGGGGACAGGAGCCAAATCTATAGCAATCAGCCCCAGCATTTT
J gene: TRBJ2-1; D gene: NA; V gene: TRBV4-2; clone size: once; CDR3 length: 16; CDR3 protein: CASSQDPQNRATQQFF; CDR3 DNA: TGTGCCAGCAGCCAAGATCCCCAAAACAGGGCTACACAGCAGTTCTTC
J gene: TRBJ2-6; D gene: NA; V gene: TRBV5-1; clone size: NA; CDR3 length: 15; CDR3 protein: CASSPNRAGANVLTF; CDR3 DNA: TGCGCCAGCAGCCCAAACAGGGCTGGGGCCAACGTCCTGACTTTC
J gene: TRBJ1-2; D gene: NA; V gene: TRBV5-5; clone size: NA; CDR3 length: 16; CDR3 protein: CASSSRGGYALVGYTF; CDR3 DNA: TGTGCCAGCAGCTCGCGGGGGGGATACGCTCTGGTTGGCTACACCTTC
J gene: TRBJ1-4; D gene: NA; V gene: TRBV23-1; clone size: NA; CDR3 length: 14; CDR3 protein: CAINEGATNEKLFF; CDR3 DNA: TGCGCCATAAATGAGGGTGCAACTAATGAAAAACTGTTTTTT
J gene: TRBJ1-2; D gene: NA; V gene: TRBV28; clone size: NA; CDR3 length: 13; CDR3 protein: CASSLGTYYGYTF; CDR3 DNA: TGTGCCAGCAGTTTAGGGACATATTATGGCTACACCTTC
J gene: TRBJ2-3; D gene: TRBD2; V gene: TRBV7-2; clone size: NA; CDR3 length: 16; CDR3 protein: CASSRLAGAITDTQYF; CDR3 DNA: TGTGCCAGCAGCAGGTTAGCGGGGGCCATCACAGATACGCAGTATTTT
J gene: TRBJ2-1; D gene: TRBD2; V gene: TRBV18; clone size: NA; CDR3 length: 14; CDR3 protein: CASSPGLAGVEQFF; CDR3 DNA: TGTGCCAGCTCACCGGGACTAGCGGGAGTTGAGCAGTTCTTC
J gene: TRBJ2-7; D gene: TRBD2; V gene: TRBV7-2; clone size: NA; CDR3 length: 16; CDR3 protein: CASKRTSGGAPYEQYF; CDR3 DNA: TGTGCCAGCAAGCGGACTAGCGGGGGGGCCCCCTACGAGCAGTACTTC
J gene: TRBJ2-1; D gene: TRBD2; V gene: TRBV28; clone size: NA; CDR3 length: 13; CDR3 protein: CASSRTSYNEQFF; CDR3 DNA: TGTGCCAGCAGTCGGACTAGCTACAATGAGCAGTTCTTC
J gene: TRBJ1-3; D gene: NA; V gene: TRBV2; clone size: once; CDR3 length: 16; CDR3 protein: CASSDPKRSPGNTIYF; CDR3 DNA: TGTGCCAGCAGTGATCCTAAAAGAAGTCCGGGAAACACCATATATTTT
J gene: TRBJ2-1; D gene: NA; V gene: TRBV6-1; clone size: NA; CDR3 length: 14; CDR3 protein: CASSDRGSYNEQFF; CDR3 DNA: TGTGCCAGCAGTGACCGAGGGTCCTACAATGAGCAGTTCTTC
J gene: TRBJ1-1; D gene: NA; V gene: TRBV5-1; clone size: NA; CDR3 length: 15; CDR3 protein: CASSLQGDLNTEAFF; CDR3 DNA: TGCGCCAGCAGCTTGCAAGGAGATCTGAACACTGAAGCTTTCTTT
J gene: TRBJ2-2; D gene: NA; V gene: TRBV19; clone size: few; CDR3 length: 14; CDR3 protein: CASSMSGNTGELFF; CDR3 DNA: TGTGCCAGTAGTATGTCCGGGAACACCGGGGAGCTGTTTTTT
J gene: TRBJ2-7; D gene: NA; V gene: TRBV4-3; clone size: NA; CDR3 length: 15; CDR3 protein: CASSQDGGSSYEQYF; CDR3 DNA: TGCGCCAGCAGCCAAGACGGGGGAAGCTCCTACGAGCAGTACTTC